The next 29 T cell receptor beta chains were all read from a single sample in a study of shared clonotypes between healthy human individuals. TCRdb's table, derived via immunoSEQ multiplex PCR, lists solely in-frame clones and lacks some. The table records about 2.1 million clones, 85% to 95% of them present only once. CD45RO-negative, CCR7-selected cells formed the naive CD8 fraction, which excluded terminally differentiated effector memory CD45RA+ cells. Sequencing was done on a sample of naive CD8+ T cells from PBMCs. All receptors come from a man aged 18 to 29 in good health. Some clones in this sample may be carry-over from other donors' samples.

The J gene is TRBJ1-4, the V gene TRBV7-9; unclear D gene. CDR1 and CDR2 from the germline V gene are SEHNR and FQNEAQ (reference sequence). V lost 7 bases and J lost 14, with 14 bases in between. The CDR3 extends over 11 amino acids. CDR3 loop: CASTPEEGLFF. The CDR3 bases are TGTGCCAGCACCCCAGAAGAAGGGCTGTTTTTT.

As concerns this clone: The junction shows a germline mismatch at one end, possibly a read error. This specimen includes other DNA sequences encoding the same CDR3. The chain is built from TRBV29-1 and TRBJ2-7; 8 bases map to TRBD1. CDR1 is SQVTM, CDR2 ANQGSEA, per germline. The CDR3 sequence is 15 residues long. Here the CDR3 DNA reads TGCAGTGTTGAACGCGTAGGACAGGGCCCGCACGAGCAGTACTTC. Translation: CSVERVGQGPHEQYF.

This chain's CDR3 is CAWSVGGSEKLFF. In nucleotides, the CDR3 is TGTGCCTGGAGTGTTGGCGGGAGTGAAAAACTGTTTTTT. The chain is built from TRBV30 and TRBJ1-4; D is uncertain. The CDR3 has 13 amino acids. Germline loops: CDR1 GTSNPN, CDR2 SVGIG (reference sequence). The V end lost 0 bases, the J end lost 7 bases, and 9 bases lay between the germline ends.

The chain combines TRBV7-9 with TRBJ2-5; D perhaps matches TRBD1 (6 bases). This CDR3 has 15 residues. V was clipped by 4 bases and J by 5 bases, with 17 bases between them. Germline loops: CDR1 SEHNR, CDR2 FQNEAQ (reference sequence). CDR3 nucleotide sequence: TGTGCCAGCAGCTCCGTCTTGGGGGCGCGGGAGACCCAGTACTTC. It yields the protein CASSSVLGARETQYF.

The chain employs TRBV28 and TRBJ2-1, with TRBD2 identical over 9 bases. Trimming cost V 8 bases and J 9 bases; bases outside gene matches: 11. Germline V CDR1 and CDR2: MDHEN, SYDVKM. The CDR3 length is 14 residues. The CDR3 spells CASETVSRGGEQFF. CDR3 nucleotides: TGTGCCAGCGAGACCGTTTCGCGGGGGGGTGAGCAGTTCTTC.

On this clone: The same CDR3 arises from other DNA sequences in this sample as well. The rearrangement uses TRBV19 and TRBJ1-5, with TRBD1 identical over 10 bases. V shed 3 bases and J 7 bases; nucleotides not matched to a gene: 3. This CDR3 region has 14 residues. Germline V gene lookup returns CDR1 LNHDA and CDR2 SQIVND (reference sequence). The CDR3, as DNA: TGTGCCAGTAGTATTAGGGACAGGGGACAGCCCCAGCATTTT. Translation: CASSIRDRGQPQHF.

This chain uses TRBV11-2 with TRBJ2-3; the D is unclear. This CDR3 comprises 14 residues. The germline CDR1 and CDR2 sequences are SGHAT and FQNNGV. The ends were cut back, 5 bases at V and 5 bases at J, with 14 bases in the middle. CDR3 sequence (DNA): TGTGCCAGCAGCCAGAGCCCCAGGAAAGATACGCAGTATTTT. Its translation: CASSQSPRKDTQYF. The complete variable domain, with remaining parts taken from reference TRBV11-2 and TRBJ2-3, reads EAGVAQSPRYKIIEKRQSVAFWCNPISGHATLYWYQQILGQGPKLLIQFQNNGVVDDSQLPKDRFSAERLKGVDSTLKIQPAKLEDSAVYLCASSQSPRKDTQYFGPGTRLTVL.

The chain uses TRBV5-4 and TRBJ2-7, with TRBD2 identical over 7 bases. From germline, CDR1 is SGHNT and CDR2 YYREEE (reference sequence). This CDR3 has 13 residues. J gave up 5 bases and V 4 bases, and 6 bases lay outside the gene matches. The chain's CDR3 is CASSGTREDEQYF. CDR3 bases: TGTGCCAGCAGCGGCACCCGGGAGGACGAGCAGTACTTC.

The chain couples TRBV12-5 to TRBJ2-3; possible D gene TRBD2, 6 bases. V lost 4 bases to trimming and J lost 5 bases, with 10 bases between them. The germline CDR1 and CDR2 sequences are LGHNT and FRNRAP. The CDR3 length is 13 residues. The CDR3 region has the DNA TGTGCTAGTGGTTCCTCGCGGGAAGATACGCAGTATTTT. This encodes CASGSSREDTQYF.

V and J are TRBV7-2 and TRBJ1-2; tentative D call: TRBD1 (5 bases). Germline loops: CDR1 SGHTA, CDR2 FQGNSA. V lost 6 bases and J 0 bases, leaving 14 bases between the germline ends. This CDR3 has 15 residues. The CDR3 nucleotides read TGTGCCAGCAGTAGCAGGGCCGCGACTAACTATGGCTACACCTTC. It specifies CASSSRAATNYGYTF. Full variable domain (rest looked up from reference TRBV7-2 and TRBJ1-2): GAGVSQSPSNKVTEKGKDVELRCDPISGHTALYWYRQSLGQGLEFLIYFQGNSAPDKSGLPSDRFSAERTGGSVSTLTIQRTQQEDSAVYLCASSSRAATNYGYTFGSGTRLTVV.

The DNA for the CDR3 is TGCGCCAGCAGCCAAGTCACCCAGGGGGGGGAAAAACTGTTTTTT. Translating it yields CASSQVTQGGEKLFF. The chain uses TRBV4-1 and TRBJ1-4; 7 nucleotides line up with TRBD1. The CDR3 sequence is 15 residues long. CDR1 and CDR2 (germline): MGHRA, YSYEKL. V lost 1 base to trimming and J lost 8 bases; unmatched junction nucleotides: 7.

This sequence joins TRBV5-4 and TRBJ1-1; unclear D gene. Germline V CDR1 and CDR2: SGHNT, YYREEE (reference sequence). The CDR3 runs 17 residues. V lost 6 bases to trimming and J lost 1 base, with 22 bases between them. The CDR3 nucleotides are TGTGCCAGCACCCCCGTACAGCGAACTACTCCGAACACTGAAGCTTTCTTT. It yields the protein CASTPVQRTTPNTEAFF. The entire variable domain, with the rest obtained from reference TRBV5-4 and TRBJ1-1, is as follows: ETGVTQSPTHLIKTRGQQVTLRCSSQSGHNTVSWYQQALGQGPQFIFQYYREEENGRGNFPPRFSGLQFPNYSSELNVNALELDDSALYLCASTPVQRTTPNTEAFFGQGTRLTVV.

The CDR3 DNA follows: TGCGCCAGCAGCCCAACCGGCGGGAGACCTTACAATGAGCAGTTCTTC. Amino acid sequence: CASSPTGGRPYNEQFF. The V call is TRBV4-1, the J call TRBJ2-1, with 7 nucleotides matching TRBD2. The V gene's germline CDR1 is MGHRA and CDR2 YSYEKL. V gave up 4 bases and J gave up 4 bases; unmatched junction bases: 10. The CDR3 loop spans 16 amino acids.

This clone was seen a single time. This sample also contains other DNA sequences that code for the same CDR3. J is TRBJ2-7 and V is TRBV13; 7 positions agree with TRBD1. The length of the CDR3 is 13 residues. V lost 3 bases and J lost 3; bases outside the gene matches: 2. Looked up from germline, CDR1 is PRHDT and CDR2 is FYEKMQ (reference sequence). The CDR3 DNA reads TGTGCCAGCAGCTTGACAGGGTTCTACGAGCAGTACTTC. Protein sequence: CASSLTGFYEQYF.

The chain links TRBV7-9 to TRBJ1-2; 10 positions agree with TRBD1. After removal of 3 bases from V and 8 bases from J, the junction contained 15 bases not matched to a gene. This CDR3 comprises 17 residues. Germline assignment: CDR1 SEHNR and CDR2 FQNEAQ (reference sequence). CDR3 sequence reads: CASSFPPIRDRGLGYTF. Here the CDR3 DNA reads TGTGCCAGCAGCTTTCCCCCCATCCGGGACAGGGGATTGGGCTACACCTTC.

The CDR3 loop reads CASSESRGRAGELFF. The CDR3 coding sequence is TGTGCCAGCAGTGAATCTCGAGGGAGGGCCGGGGAGCTGTTTTTT. J is TRBJ2-2 and V is TRBV2; TRBD2 aligns across 7 bases. The length of the CDR3 is 15 residues. V gave up 2 bases and J gave up 6 bases; unmatched junction bases: 6. The germline CDR1 and CDR2 sequences are SNHLY and FYNNEI.

The chain couples TRBV6-5 to TRBJ1-5; perhaps TRBD1 as D (6 bases). V was clipped by 7 bases and J by 7 bases, with 14 bases between them. The CDR3 is 13 residues long. CDR1 MNHEY and CDR2 SVGAGI come from the germline V gene. CDR3 nucleotide sequence: TGTGCCAGCACCGCAGGGGTAAGACAGCCCCAGCATTTT. Its protein product is CASTAGVRQPQHF.

This chain uses TRBV13 with TRBJ2-1; TRBD2 is a possible D gene (5 bases). The CDR3 has 12 residues. Trimming took 5 bases from V and 8 from J, leaving 10 bases between them. Germline values: CDR1 PRHDT, CDR2 FYEKMQ (reference sequence). The CDR3 region has the DNA TGTGCCAGCAGCCTCCTGGACTATGAGCAGTTCTTC. As protein: CASSLLDYEQFF.

This chain uses TRBV30 with TRBJ2-6; perhaps TRBD1 as D (5 bases). The CDR3 is 15 amino acids. In germline, CDR1 is GTSNPN, CDR2 SVGIG (reference sequence). With 5 bases removed from V and 5 bases from J, the gap between germline ends came to 16 bases. This CDR3 is CAWEDSTGWANVLTF. Written as DNA, the CDR3 is TGTGCCTGGGAAGACAGTACTGGGTGGGCCAACGTCCTGACTTTC.

V and J are TRBV9 and TRBJ2-7; possibly TRBD1 for D (6 bases). In germline, CDR1 is SGDLS, CDR2 YYNGEE. V was clipped by 4 bases and J by 6 bases, with 20 bases between them. This CDR3 contains 15 residues. The CDR3 is CASSLRTGLISEQYF. As DNA, the CDR3 is TGTGCCAGCAGCCTCCGAACAGGGTTGATCTCCGAGCAGTACTTC.

As DNA, the CDR3 is TGTGCCAGCAGCGACAGGATGGTGAAGACCCAGTACTTC. Amino acid sequence: CASSDRMVKTQYF. This rearrangement joins TRBV28 to TRBJ2-5, with TRBD1 as a possible D gene (6 bases). Germline V CDR1 and CDR2: MDHEN, SYDVKM. This CDR3 has 13 amino acids. Trimming left V 6 bases short and J 6 bases short, with 14 bases between.

This chain connects TRBV27 to TRBJ2-1; 9 bases map to TRBD1. Germline trimming cut 2 bases from V and 5 bases from J; bases unmatched to any gene: 4. Germline CDR1 reads MNHEY; CDR2 reads SMNVEV (reference sequence). The CDR3 is 15 residues long. The CDR3 sequence: CASSLGTGRHNEQFF. Written as DNA, the CDR3 is TGTGCCAGCAGTTTAGGGACAGGGCGCCACAATGAGCAGTTCTTC.

Points on this clone: This specimen includes other DNA sequences encoding the same CDR3. The genes are TRBV5-1 and TRBJ2-7; D could derive from TRBD1 or TRBD2 (5 bases each). Trimming shortened V by 0 bases and J by 2 bases, and 12 bases separated the two germline ends. Germline CDR1 SGHRS, CDR2 YFSETQ. There are 15 residues in the CDR3. The CDR3 DNA is TGCGCCAGCAGCTTGGTCCCGGGGCCAACCTACGAGCAGTACTTC. It translates to CASSLVPGPTYEQYF.

A note on this clone: The sample has other DNA sequences that encode this CDR3 too. The chain employs TRBV30 and TRBJ2-3; unclear D gene. Germline V gene data show CDR1 as GTSNPN and CDR2 as SVGIG (reference sequence). V gave up 0 bases and J gave up 0 bases, with 7 bases separating them. This CDR3 contains 14 residues. The CDR3 DNA is TGTGCCTGGAGTGTAGGCGGAAGCACAGATACGCAGTATTTT. Its translation: CAWSVGGSTDTQYF.

The chain combines TRBV5-6 with TRBJ1-2; D may be TRBD1 (5 bases). The CDR3 spans 13 residues. Between the trimmed V and J ends, which lost 0 bases and 8 bases, there was a span of 11 bases. Germline-derived CDR1 and CDR2 are SGHDT and YYEEEE. The CDR3 region is CASSLGTRGGYTF. CDR3 coding DNA: TGTGCCAGCAGCTTGGGGACTCGGGGCGGCTACACCTTC.

V usage is TRBV27 and J usage is TRBJ2-5; D possibly matches TRBD1 or TRBD2 (5 bases each). CDR1 and CDR2 (germline): MNHEY, SMNVEV (reference sequence). The ends were cut back, 8 bases at V and 5 bases at J, with 18 bases in the middle. The CDR3 sequence is 14 residues long. This CDR3 reads CASGPLGVGETQYF. DNA for the CDR3: TGTGCCAGCGGACCTTTGGGGGTCGGGGAGACCCAGTACTTC.

The rearrangement joins TRBV5-1 to TRBJ2-1; no clear D. The CDR3 runs 12 residues. Germline CDR1 SGHRS, CDR2 YFSETQ. With 6 bases removed from V and 2 bases from J, the gap between germline ends came to 6 bases. The CDR3 protein is CASTLTYNEQFF. As DNA, the CDR3 is TGCGCCAGCACCCTGACCTACAATGAGCAGTTCTTC.

This chain links TRBV5-1 with TRBJ2-7, with D maybe TRBD2 (5 bases). Trimming left V 4 bases short and J 1 base short, with 15 bases between. There are 15 residues in the CDR3. From germline, CDR1 is SGHRS and CDR2 YFSETQ. CDR3 DNA: TGCGCCAGCAGCGAAGGACCAGCGGTATCCTACGAGCAGTACTTC. This translates into CASSEGPAVSYEQYF. Combining the CDR3 with reference TRBV5-1 and TRBJ2-7 gives the whole variable domain KAGVTQTPRYLIKTRGQQVTLSCSPISGHRSVSWYQQTPGQGLQFLFEYFSETQRNKGNFPGRFSGRQFSNSRSEMNVSTLELGDSALYLCASSEGPAVSYEQYFGPGTRLTVT.

As regards this clone: This sample also contains other DNA sequences that code for the same CDR3. The V gene is TRBV4-3, the J gene TRBJ2-7; D unresolved. Germline V gives CDR1 LGHNA, CDR2 YSLEER. The V and J ends lost 1 base and 0 bases respectively, with 7 bases between them. The CDR3 covers 14 residues. CDR3 amino acids: CASSQGTLSYEQYF. The DNA for the CDR3 is TGCGCCAGCAGCCAAGGAACACTCTCCTACGAGCAGTACTTC.